This is a list of T cell receptor beta chains from one sample in a study of cytomegalovirus exposure and HLA in healthy donors. TCRdb keeps only in-frame clones here, not all; method: immunoSEQ multiplex PCR. The sample holds roughly 110,000 clones, more than 65% seen once. Sequencing was done on a sample of PBMCs. The receptors derive from a woman aged 30 to 39 in good health and CMV-seronegative. The CDR3 runs from the conserved cysteine through the conserved F or W. The order of the fields is CDR3 protein, CDR3 DNA, J gene, clone size, V gene, D gene. A D gene is named only where the DNA matches it firmly. The size entry is marked missing in some rows and otherwise reads once, few, many or a size class.

CDR3 protein: CASNQLNQPQHF; CDR3 DNA: TGTGCCAGCAATCAGTTGAATCAGCCCCAGCATTTT; J gene: TRBJ1-5; clone size: few; V gene: TRBV6-5; D gene: .
CDR3 protein: CASSSKDRVTYEQYF; CDR3 DNA: TGTGCCAGCAGCAGCAAGGACAGGGTAACCTACGAGCAGTACTTC; J gene: TRBJ2-7; clone size: .; V gene: TRBV6-1; D gene: TRBD1
CDR3 protein: CAWSAWGGGRAVYEQFF; CDR3 DNA: TGTGCCTGGAGCGCTTGGGGGGGTGGGAGGGCGGTTTATGAGCAGTTCTTC; J gene: TRBJ2-1; clone size: once; V gene: TRBV30; D gene: TRBD2
CDR3 protein: CAVAQALASGNTIYF; CDR3 DNA: TGTGCCGTGGCGCAGGCTCTTGCCTCTGGAAACACCATATATTTT; J gene: TRBJ1-3; clone size: .; V gene: TRBV30; D gene: .
CDR3 protein: CASGLVTEAFF; CDR3 DNA: TGTGCCAGCGGCCTGGTGACTGAAGCTTTCTTT; J gene: TRBJ1-1; clone size: .; V gene: TRBV28; D gene: .
CDR3 protein: CASSSGGLDRVVGGYTF; CDR3 DNA: TGTGCCAGCAGCTCAGGGGGACTAGACAGGGTAGTGGGCGGCTACACCTTC; J gene: TRBJ1-2; clone size: .; V gene: TRBV7-2; D gene: TRBD1
CDR3 protein: CASSGYRDNYGYTF; CDR3 DNA: TGTGCCAGCAGTGGATACAGGGATAACTATGGCTACACCTTC; J gene: TRBJ1-2; clone size: .; V gene: TRBV27; D gene: .
CDR3 protein: CASSLVGGWDTEAFF; CDR3 DNA: TGTGCCAGCAGCTTAGTTGGGGGGTGGGACACTGAAGCTTTCTTT; J gene: TRBJ1-1; clone size: few; V gene: TRBV7-2; D gene: .
CDR3 protein: CASSYSRVAEAFF; CDR3 DNA: TGTGCCAGCAGTTACTCGAGGGTAGCTGAAGCTTTCTTT; J gene: TRBJ1-1; clone size: .; V gene: TRBV6-5; D gene: .
CDR3 protein: CASSVRGTGGVGWETQYF; CDR3 DNA: TGTGCCAGCAGCGTGCGTGGGACAGGGGGCGTCGGTTGGGAGACCCAGTACTTC; J gene: TRBJ2-5; clone size: .; V gene: TRBV5-6; D gene: TRBD1
CDR3 protein: CASSSYSGSTNEKLFF; CDR3 DNA: TGCGCCAGCAGCTCCTACTCAGGTTCAACTAATGAAAAACTGTTTTTT; J gene: TRBJ1-4; clone size: once; V gene: TRBV5-1; D gene: .
CDR3 protein: CASSLATGATEAFF; CDR3 DNA: TGCGCCAGCAGCTTGGCAACAGGGGCCACTGAAGCTTTCTTT; J gene: TRBJ1-1; clone size: .; V gene: TRBV5-1; D gene: TRBD1
CDR3 protein: CASRRTAMNTEAFF; CDR3 DNA: TGTGCCAGCAGAAGGACAGCGATGAACACTGAAGCTTTCTTT; J gene: TRBJ1-1; clone size: .; V gene: TRBV27; D gene: .
CDR3 protein: CASSFGTGGLLNEQFF; CDR3 DNA: TGTGCCAGCAGCTTCGGGACGGGAGGGCTGCTCAATGAGCAGTTCTTC; J gene: TRBJ2-1; clone size: .; V gene: TRBV5-4; D gene: TRBD2
CDR3 protein: CASSLRERPGIF; CDR3 DNA: TGCGCCAGCAGCCTGAGGGAGAGGCCAGGAATCTTC; J gene: TRBJ1-2; clone size: .; V gene: TRBV5-1; D gene: .
CDR3 protein: CASSAWEMTYNEQFF; CDR3 DNA: TGTGCCAGCAGTGCTTGGGAGATGACCTACAATGAGCAGTTCTTC; J gene: TRBJ2-1; clone size: once; V gene: TRBV11-2; D gene: .
CDR3 protein: CASTASGWSTDTQYF; CDR3 DNA: TGTGCCAGCACTGCGTCAGGGTGGAGCACAGATACGCAGTATTTT; J gene: TRBJ2-3; clone size: .; V gene: TRBV5-6; D gene: .
CDR3 protein: CASSLLRGTEAFF; CDR3 DNA: TGTGCCAGCAGCCTCCTCCGGGGAACTGAAGCTTTCTTT; J gene: TRBJ1-1; clone size: .; V gene: TRBV7-6; D gene: .
CDR3 protein: CASSYSTTGTYNEQFF; CDR3 DNA: TGTGCCAGCAGTTACTCGACAACAGGCACCTACAATGAGCAGTTCTTC; J gene: TRBJ2-1; clone size: .; V gene: TRBV6-6; D gene: .
CDR3 protein: CANHPGSTYGYTF; CDR3 DNA: TGTGCCAATCACCCGGGATCAACCTATGGCTACACCTTC; J gene: TRBJ1-2; clone size: .; V gene: TRBV2; D gene: .
CDR3 protein: CASITGRNTEAFF; CDR3 DNA: TGTGCCAGTATTACAGGAAGGAACACTGAAGCTTTCTTT; J gene: TRBJ1-1; clone size: .; V gene: TRBV19; D gene: .
CDR3 protein: CASSLGLRQPSMNTEAFF; CDR3 DNA: TGCGCCAGCAGCTTGGGGCTCAGGCAACCATCCATGAACACTGAAGCTTTCTTT; J gene: TRBJ1-1; clone size: .; V gene: TRBV5-1; D gene: .
CDR3 protein: CASSLTGNEAFF; CDR3 DNA: TGTGCCAGCAGCTTGACCGGGAATGAAGCTTTCTTT; J gene: TRBJ1-1; clone size: .; V gene: TRBV5-4; D gene: .
CDR3 protein: CASSPGGVYQPQHF; CDR3 DNA: TGTGCCAGCAGCCCCGGCGGGGTATATCAGCCCCAGCATTTT; J gene: TRBJ1-5; clone size: .; V gene: TRBV9; D gene: .
CDR3 protein: CASMRDGNYGYTF; CDR3 DNA: TGTGCCAGCATGCGGGACGGTAACTATGGCTACACCTTC; J gene: TRBJ1-2; clone size: few; V gene: TRBV2; D gene: .
CDR3 protein: CASSFAGTGFTEAFF; CDR3 DNA: TGTGCCAGCAGCTTCGCAGGGACAGGTTTCACTGAAGCTTTCTTT; J gene: TRBJ1-1; clone size: .; V gene: TRBV7-2; D gene: TRBD1
CDR3 protein: CASSLGGGTYGYTF; CDR3 DNA: TGCGCCAGCAGCTTGGGAGGGGGCACCTATGGCTACACCTTC; J gene: TRBJ1-2; clone size: .; V gene: TRBV5-1; D gene: TRBD1
CDR3 protein: CASSHGTGRIF; CDR3 DNA: TGTGCCAGCAGCCACGGGACAGGGCGGATCTTT; J gene: TRBJ1-1; clone size: .; V gene: TRBV14; D gene: TRBD1
CDR3 protein: CASSERHSNQPQHF; CDR3 DNA: TGTGCCAGCAGCGAGAGACATAGCAATCAGCCCCAGCATTTT; J gene: TRBJ1-5; clone size: .; V gene: TRBV6-5; D gene: .
CDR3 protein: CAWSTPGQGVGGYGYTF; CDR3 DNA: TGTGCCTGGAGCACACCGGGACAGGGAGTTGGTGGCTATGGCTACACCTTC; J gene: TRBJ1-2; clone size: few; V gene: TRBV30; D gene: TRBD1
CDR3 protein: CSAGGALYGYTF; CDR3 DNA: TGCAGCGCAGGGGGCGCGTTATATGGCTACACCTTC; J gene: TRBJ1-2; clone size: .; V gene: TRBV29-1; D gene: TRBD1
CDR3 protein: CASSSTGGGNSPLHF; CDR3 DNA: TGTGCCAGCAGTTCAACAGGGGGCGGGAATTCACCCCTCCACTTT; J gene: TRBJ1-6; clone size: .; V gene: TRBV6-5; D gene: TRBD1
CDR3 protein: CASKKDSYGYTF; CDR3 DNA: TGTGCCAGCAAAAAGGACAGCTATGGCTACACCTTC; J gene: TRBJ1-2; clone size: few; V gene: TRBV27; D gene: .
CDR3 protein: CASSYSFRVSSYEQYF; CDR3 DNA: TGTGCCAGCAGTTACTCGTTTCGGGTTAGCTCCTACGAGCAGTACTTC; J gene: TRBJ2-7; clone size: few; V gene: TRBV6-5; D gene: .
CDR3 protein: CASSYSEEGEQYF; CDR3 DNA: TGTGCCAGCAGTTATTCTGAGGAGGGCGAGCAGTACTTC; J gene: TRBJ2-7; clone size: .; V gene: TRBV6-9; D gene: .
CDR3 protein: CASSSTEQGYGYTF; CDR3 DNA: TGTGCCAGCAGCTCGACAGAACAAGGCTATGGCTACACCTTC; J gene: TRBJ1-2; clone size: .; V gene: TRBV5-4; D gene: .